The T cell receptor (beta chain) described here comes from a study of post-analysis software for immune sequencing data (dated by TCRdb to the mid-2010s). With regard to the full study: The recorded disease courses included relapsing-remitting, secondary progressive and progressive-relapsing multiple sclerosis, and some patients had no subtype annotation. The multiple sclerosis patient repertoires were compared with more than 10 previously published healthy control repertoires from donors aged about 6 to 28 years. A subset of samples was prepared in parallel using single-end sample barcoding, then pooled and co-amplified after Illumina adapter ligation.

This clonotype was seen a few times. What antigen it recognizes has not been identified. No per-base quality is available; no much larger clone lies one base away. The paper as a whole reports these results and caveats: The multiple sclerosis patient group was slightly younger than the control group. Direct clustering with F measure showed strong co-clustering of samples prepared in the same batch, prompting a batch-effect correction. Roughly 5 TRBV segments, including TRBV5-6, TRBV5-1 and TRBV20-1, were significantly more frequent in patients than controls. Normalized Chao1 diversity was significantly lower in multiple sclerosis patients than controls, suggesting substantial peripheral T-cell clonal expansion.

CDR3 length: 15 amino acids, cysteine to phenylalanine. The DNA shown is the 45-base CDR3, in frame from base 1. Trimming takes 10 bases from V and 1 base from J, and the germline ends sit 19 bases apart. Based on the germline V gene (reference sequence), the CDR1 and CDR2 sequences are LNHNV and YYDKDF. Library prep was done by PCR. TCRdb lists the instrument as Illumina HiSeq 2500. To reduce PCR and sequencing biases, unique molecular identifiers were incorporated into the TCR beta cDNA libraries. Approximately 500,000 cDNA molecules were obtained for every 1 to 10 million input T cells, so each molecule roughly corresponded to one T cell. Patient libraries were prepared and sequenced with the same protocol used for the earlier healthy control dataset. Samples belonging to the same batch were prepared together, multiplexed and sequenced on a shared HiSeq lane. The source study handled its data this way. MIGEC handled the raw barcoded reads, throwing out single-read molecular identifier groups before consensus assembly and CDR3 extraction. VDJtools was used for post-analysis of the clonotype tables, and diversity was normalized by down-sampling every dataset to the size of the smallest sample. In repertoire overlap clustering, CDR3 amino acid sequences, but not nucleotide sequences, were matched to correct batch-related cross-sample contamination. Starting from the raw public reads, TCRdb applied fastp trimming at Q25, assembled clones with MiXCR and retained in-frame beta chains. When rows share a CDR3 protein, they turn into one entry using the most common DNA and genes. In this record, the V and J calls reflect TCRdb's handling and not the investigators' own analysis. This sample lists about 770,000 distinct CDR3 sequences; roughly 50% were detected once. Over 4.5% of the sample comes from the top ten.

To demonstrate the VDJtools post-analysis software, the study profiled TCR beta repertoires from the peripheral blood of around 13 young patients with multiple sclerosis. The multiple sclerosis patients were children and adolescents between roughly 6 and 15 years of age. Source material: blood. The chain uses TRBV15 and TRBJ2-5; TRBD1 is possibly the D segment (5 matching bases). This receptor was obtained from a girl aged 5 to 17 with multiple sclerosis. For the CDR3, the sequence is CASASFRQGQETQYF. The nucleotide sequence reads as follows: TGTGCCAGCGCCTCGTTTCGGCAGGGCCAAGAGACCCAGTACTTC. This CDR3, with the reference TRBV15 and TRBJ2-5 proteins standing in past its ends, gives the full variable domain DAMVIQNPRYQVTQFGKPVTLSCSQTLNHNVMYWYQQKSSQAPKLLFHYYDKDFNNEADTPDNFQSRRPNTSFCFLDIRSPGLGDTAMYLCASASFRQGQETQYFGPGTRLLVL.